This T cell receptor (beta chain) was obtained from a study of identical twins. Overall study findings and caveats: Sharing of beta out-of-frame sequences by twins showed a weaker excess. One should note that invariant MAIT and iNKT cells could partly confound zero-insertion analyses.

Per the germline V gene, CDR1 is MGHDK and CDR2 is SYGVNS. The length of the CDR3 is 14 residues. V lost 4 bases to trimming and J lost 4 bases; unmatched junction nucleotides: 3. As regards this clonotype: Its specificity is unknown.

TCRdb ran MiXCR on the 5' RACE reads and lists one entry per CDR3 protein. The sample lists 200,000 to 250,000 distinct CDR3 sequences, 7.5% occurring once. These data were also filed under a second study, of yellow fever vaccine responses in identical twins.

The chain joins TRBV25-1 to TRBJ2-2, with TRBD1 matching 7 bases. The receptor was derived from a young woman in good health. What was sequenced was memory (CD45RO+) T cells sorted from blood. The CDR3 nucleotides read TGTGCCAGCAGTGTTACAGGGGTCACCGGGGAGCTGTTTTTT. It encodes CASSVTGVTGELFF.